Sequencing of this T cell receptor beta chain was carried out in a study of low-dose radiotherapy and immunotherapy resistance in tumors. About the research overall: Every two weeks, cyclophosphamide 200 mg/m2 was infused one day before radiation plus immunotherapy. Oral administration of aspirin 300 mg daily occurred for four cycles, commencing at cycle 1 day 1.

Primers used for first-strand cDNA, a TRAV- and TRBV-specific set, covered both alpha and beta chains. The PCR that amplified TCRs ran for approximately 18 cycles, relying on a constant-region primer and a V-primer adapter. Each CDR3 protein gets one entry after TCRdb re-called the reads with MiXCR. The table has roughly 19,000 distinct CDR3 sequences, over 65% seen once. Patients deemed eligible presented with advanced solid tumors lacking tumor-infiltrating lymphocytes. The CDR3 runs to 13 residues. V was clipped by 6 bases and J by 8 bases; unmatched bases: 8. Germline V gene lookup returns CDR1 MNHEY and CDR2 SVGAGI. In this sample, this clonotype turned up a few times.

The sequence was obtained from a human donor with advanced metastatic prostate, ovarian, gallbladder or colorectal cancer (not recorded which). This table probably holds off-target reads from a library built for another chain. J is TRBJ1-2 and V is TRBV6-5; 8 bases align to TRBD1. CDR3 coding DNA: TGTGCCAGCAGGGACAGGGTGTCTGCCGGCTACACCTTC. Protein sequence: CASRDRVSAGYTF.